A single T cell receptor (beta chain) is shown here with its context. This clone was observed once. It lacks a known antigen. No base-level quality is on record; no much larger clone is a single base apart. Preparation of the library involved the immunoSEQ multiplex PCR assay. For most patients, genomic DNA was isolated with the Qiagen DNeasy Blood and Tissue Kit and sent frozen to Adaptive Biotechnologies for TCR sequencing. High-throughput TCR-beta CDR3 sequencing of genomic DNA from most patients was performed by Adaptive Biotechnologies. The authors' pipeline ran thus. Adaptive's ImmunoSEQ software was the source of the TCR sequencing data for about 20 patients, while a few other patients were processed with MiXCR and VDJtools. To correct CD4 versus CD8 sorting errors, any sequence found in both subsets at a frequency ratio below 5:1 was removed. CDR3 nucleotide sequences shared between donor and recipient were removed because their origin could not be assigned. To be classed as alloreactive, a clone needed at least 2-fold expansion over unstimulated cells and a minimum CFSE-low frequency of 0.002% (template counts) or 0.001% (read counts). A clone was considered mappable if detected in the sequenced pre-transplant spleen, lymph node, or MLR CFSE-low populations of the donor or recipient. The cumulative frequency of alloreactive clones was calculated as a percentage of all sequences, weighted by copy number. Held by TCRdb, this immuneACCESS table contains in-frame sequences only and omits some clones. Under half of the omission traces to an unresolved V gene where checked; the cause of the rest is unknown. The V and J calls and clone size come from that table; D and trimming were worked out from the DNA. A total of tens of thousands of clones appear in this sample, approximately 87% of them only once. 0.095% to 0.11% of the sample belongs to the ten largest clones.

These data originate in a study of graft-versus-host responses after intestinal transplantation (dated by TCRdb to about 2021). Background on the whole study: The transplants that recipients got were multivisceral, liver-intestinal, or isolated intestinal. A peak of at least 4% donor T cells among recipient peripheral blood mononuclear cells was the definition used for donor T cell macrochimerism. Alloreactive clones were identified by sequencing pre-transplant mixed lymphocyte reaction products and comparing them with unstimulated pre-transplant donor and recipient T cells. After intestinal transplantation, graft-versus-host and host-versus-graft alloreactive T cell clones in the graft, circulation and bone marrow were tracked using bulk TCR-beta CDR3 sequencing. Every recipient was given anti-thymocyte globulin induction, followed by approximately three years of maintenance tacrolimus and steroids. Rather than going through the commercial service, samples from a few later patients were sequenced in-house on an Illumina MiSeq and processed with MiXCR. Of the 20 to 25 intestinal transplant recipients enrolled in the cohort, one of whom was a retransplant, a few patients without pretransplant specimens were excluded. Results the study describes overall, beyond this receptor: GvH clones turned up in recipient bone marrow, with some appearing earlier in ileal mucosa or blood, a pattern consistent with an intestinal mucosal origin. The conclusions were limited by the relatively low number and heterogeneity of the intestinal transplant patients. Early after transplant, declines in HvG clones were associated with peak levels of circulating GvH clones. In patients with donor T cell macrochimerism, the allografts had high GvH to HvG T cell clonal ratios.

From the cysteine up to the phenylalanine, the CDR3 has a length of 18 residues. Only the CDR3 portion is preserved as DNA: 54 bases, with reading frame beginning at the first base. Via the germline V gene (reference sequence), CDR1 is SGHNT and CDR2 YYREEE. The junction shows trimming of 3 bases on V and 1 base on J, and the gene matches do not reach 12 bases of it. The meaning of the sample's time point label: cells obtained before transplantation from donor or recipient. CD3+CD4+ and CD3+CD8+ populations were FACS-sorted from unstimulated pre-transplant donor and recipient cells taken from spleen or lymph nodes.

Sequenced material: unstimulated CD4+ T cells sorted from spleen or lymph node cells, taken before intestinal transplant. This receptor chain uses TRBV5-4 and TRBJ1-3; 8 junctional bases match TRBD1. The clonotype originates from a human donor who received an intestinal transplant. The base sequence is TGTGCCAGCAGCTCCGCAGGGGGCGGTTTGGGATCTGGAAACACCATATATTTT. It specifies CASSSAGGGLGSGNTIYF.